Given below is one T cell receptor beta chain in context. Its target is unknown. The sample belongs to a study of CD8 T cells in Susac syndrome. Regarding the study as a whole: Individuals included in the TCR sequencing and HLA analysis were acknowledged by the study to be relatively few in number.

CDR1 and CDR2 from the germline V gene are KGHSH and LQKENI. The ends lost 0 bases at V and 3 bases at J; junction bases unmatched: 3. CDR3 size: 16 residues. With random hexamers, about 0.5 to 1 ug RNA was reverse transcribed. The TCR beta CDR3 was amplified by immunoSEQ multiplex PCR across 54 Vbeta, 13 Jbeta. TCRdb re-derived calls from the immunoSEQ multiplex PCR reads in MiXCR, one entry per CDR3 protein. The sample lists fewer than 250,000 distinct CDR3 sequences; 90% to 95% were seen once. Sequencing of TCR beta was undertaken in CD8+ and CD4+ T cells derived from blood. The TCR originated in a human donor with multiple sclerosis. The sequenced sample was CD8+ T cells from PBMCs. This chain links TRBV18 with TRBJ2-1, with 9 bases lining up with TRBD2. This CDR3 reads CASSPPGTSNYNEQFF. DNA for the CDR3: TGTGCCAGCTCACCACCCGGGACTAGCAACTACAATGAGCAGTTCTTC.